Detailed here is one T cell receptor (beta chain). Its specificity is not known. Libraries were prepared by immunoSEQ multiplex PCR; TCRdb keeps only in-frame clonotypes and omits some of them. The sample records 100,000 to 150,000 clones, 89% being singletons. The data stem from a study of cytomegalovirus exposure and HLA in healthy donors. Study as a whole: The approximately 120 validation repertoires, a later analysis reported, used the same platform as the 650 to 800 repertoires from the first cohort.

Study-wide points: Reported performance of the classifier showed diagnosis of cytomegalovirus status with high specificity and sensitivity. The study put 150 or so TCR beta chains on its list as cytomegalovirus-associated.

V lost 3 bases, J lost 3 bases, and 18 bases lay in between. The germline V gene encodes CDR1 SEHNR and CDR2 FQNEAQ (reference sequence). This CDR3 region has 16 residues. The sequence was obtained from a young woman in good health and CMV-seronegative. The chain uses TRBV7-9 and TRBJ2-7; possible D gene TRBD2, 6 bases. Input material: PBMCs. In DNA, the CDR3 is TGTGCCAGCAGCTTCCCCCAGGGACCGGGAGTCTACGAGCAGTACTTC. It specifies CASSFPQGPGVYEQYF.